The 2 T cell receptor beta chains listed next were all sequenced from one sample in a study of response to subunit inactivated influenza vaccine (dated by TCRdb to 2016 to 2019). Libraries were prepared through RT-PCR. The instrument given in TCRdb is Illumina HiSeq 2500. Using fastp at Q25 and MiXCR, TCRdb reprocessed the public reads and kept productive beta chains. Each CDR3 protein appears once, grouped with its most common genes and DNA. This sample comprises 500,000 or so distinct CDR3 sequences, 15% to 20% of them detected only once. The ten largest clones add up to roughly 3.1% of the sample. The sample consisted of CD4+ T cells sorted from PBMCs, taken about 24 months after vaccination. Source of these receptors: a man aged 45 to 70 who received an inactivated influenza vaccine. Donor details come from another sample of the same person, matched by shared clones.

This rearrangement joins TRBV28 to TRBJ1-2, with 11 nucleotides matching TRBD1. The germline V gene has CDR1 MDHEN and CDR2 SYDVKM. With V trimmed by 6 bases and J by 4 bases, 7 bases remained unmatched. This CDR3 spans 15 amino acids. CDR3: CASSLMDRGPYGYTF. CDR3 DNA sequence: TGTGCCAGCAGCCTGATGGACAGGGGGCCCTATGGCTACACCTTC.

This clonotype appeared many times. The CDR3, as DNA: TGCGCCAGCAGCGACAGGACAGGCCCGGAGACCCAGTACTTC. Protein product: CASSDRTGPETQYF. V usage is TRBV5-1 and J usage is TRBJ2-5; TRBD1 matches 7 bases. CDR3 length: 14 amino acids. Germline V CDR1 and CDR2: SGHRS, YFSETQ. The V and J ends lost 4 bases and 5 bases, in that order; junction bases with no gene match: 8.